Shown below are 26 T cell receptor beta chains from a single sample sequenced in a study of CD8+CD57+ T cells in acquired aplastic anemia (dated by TCRdb to between 2017 and 2018). This sample was sequenced with an Illumina HiSeq 2000. Profiling of TCR beta VDJ combinations and CDR3 sequences used genomic DNA as the template. TCRdb trimmed public reads at Q25 via fastp, called clones via MiXCR and kept in-frame beta chains. Here each entry gathers all rows of one CDR3 protein and keeps the most common genes and DNA. A total of some 45,000 distinct CDR3 sequences appear in this sample, 65% to 70% of them only once. The leading ten clones occupy 20% to 30% of the sample. The source material was sorted CD4+, CD8+, or CD8+CD57+ T cells (not recorded which) from PBMCs. Source of these receptors: a human donor in good health, serving as a control.

The rearrangement uses TRBV14 and TRBJ2-5, with no clear D. The CDR3 is 11 residues long. The V end was cut by 3 bases, the J end by 8 bases, with 7 bases between. Germline CDR1 reads SGHDN; CDR2 reads FVKESK. The CDR3 DNA sequence: TGTGCCAGCAGCCACCGGTCCACCCAGTACTTC. This codes for CASSHRSTQYF.

The rearrangement links TRBV19 to TRBJ1-2; a possible D gene is TRBD1 (6 bases). The germline V and J ends were trimmed by 4 bases and 4 bases, with 10 bases remaining between them. The CDR3 consists of 13 residues. Germline values: CDR1 LNHDA, CDR2 SQIVND (reference sequence). The CDR3 bases are TGTGCCAGTAGTAACAGGGCGCTCTATGGCTACACCTTC. Encoded protein: CASSNRALYGYTF. Using reference TRBV19 and TRBJ1-2 for the parts outside the CDR3, the full variable domain is DGGITQSPKYLFRKEGQNVTLSCEQNLNHDAMYWYRQDPGQGLRLIYYSQIVNDFQKGDIAEGYSVSREKKESFPLTVTSAQKNPTAFYLCASSNRALYGYTFGSGTRLTVV.

The rearrangement uses TRBV5-6 and TRBJ1-3; D not resolved. V was cut by 4 bases and J by 6 bases, with 8 bases left in between. The CDR3 covers 12 residues. Looked up from germline, CDR1 is SGHDT and CDR2 is YYEEEE. For the CDR3, the DNA is TGTGCCAGCAGCCAAGATTCAAACACCATATATTTT. It codes for CASSQDSNTIYF.

V gene TRBV2 combines with J gene TRBJ1-6; TRBD1 matches 8 bases. This CDR3 is built from 13 residues. CDR1 SNHLY and CDR2 FYNNEI come from the germline V gene. V dropped 8 bases and J dropped 7; count of bases not matched to a gene: 4. CDR3 in DNA: TGTGCCAGCGTCCAGGGGGCAAATTCACCCCTCCACTTT. It codes for CASVQGANSPLHF.

This clonotype has only one observation. The J gene is TRBJ1-2, the V gene TRBV24-1; D might be TRBD1 (5 bases). Germline loops: CDR1 KGHDR, CDR2 SFDVKD. Trimming cost V 2 bases and J 6 bases, with 15 bases left between them. CDR3 size: 15 residues. Here the CDR3 DNA reads TGTGCCACCAGTGATTCGCCGGGACGGACGAATGGCTACACCTTC. Protein product: CATSDSPGRTNGYTF.

This chain joins TRBV2 and TRBJ2-3; 10 nucleotides align to TRBD2. Germline-derived CDR1 and CDR2 are SNHLY and FYNNEI. After removal of 10 bases from V and 4 bases from J, the junction contained 8 bases not matched to a gene. CDR3 size: 14 residues. The CDR3 DNA follows: TGTGCCACGGCCGGGACTAGCGAAGCAGATACGCAGTATTTT. This translates into CATAGTSEADTQYF.

The V gene is TRBV20-1, the J gene TRBJ1-6; D remains unclear. Deletions cut 0 bases from V and 13 bases from J, with 7 bases between. Per the germline V gene, CDR1 is DFQATT and CDR2 is SNEGSKA (reference sequence). CDR3 length: 11 amino acids. DNA for the CDR3: TGCAGTGCTAGAGAAGGAGCGCCCCTCCACTTT. Amino acids: CSAREGAPLHF.

The rearrangement links TRBV29-1 to TRBJ1-2; no definite D call. Trimming pared 3 bases from V and 4 bases from J, leaving 6 bases between. Germline CDR1 is SQVTM and CDR2 is ANQGSEA. CDR3 length: 11 residues. The CDR3: CSVDPGYGYTF. CDR3 DNA sequence: TGCAGCGTTGATCCAGGCTATGGCTACACCTTC.

CDR3 amino acids: CATSRDTSGGNEQFF. In DNA form, the CDR3 reads TGTGCCACCAGCAGAGATACTAGCGGGGGTAATGAGCAGTTCTTC. V is TRBV15 and J is TRBJ2-1, with TRBD2 matching over 11 bases. CDR1 is LNHNV, CDR2 YYDKDF, per germline (reference sequence). The V segment lost 0 bases and the J segment 7 bases; nucleotides outside the gene matches: 2. The CDR3 runs to 15 residues.

J is TRBJ2-5 and V is TRBV20-1; D is possibly TRBD2 (5 bases). Germline V lookup: CDR1 DFQATT, CDR2 SNEGSKA (reference sequence). V was clipped by 0 bases and J by 7 bases, with 12 bases between them. CDR3 length equals 13 residues. The chain's CDR3 is CSARDNFGGTQYF. The CDR3 coding sequence is TGCAGTGCTAGAGATAATTTCGGAGGGACCCAGTACTTC.

This sequence joins TRBV19 and TRBJ2-7, with D possibly matching TRBD1 (6 bases). In germline, CDR1 is LNHDA, CDR2 SQIVND (reference sequence). Trimming shortened V by 5 bases and J by 3 bases, and 17 bases separated the two germline ends. The CDR3 covers 15 residues. The CDR3 region has the DNA TGTGCCAGTAGTGGACGGACAGCCAGCTACTACGAGCAGTACTTC. This encodes CASSGRTASYYEQYF.

This clonotype was observed many times. This sequence joins TRBV19 and TRBJ2-3, with TRBD1 as a possible D gene (6 bases). Trimming cost V 8 bases and J 4 bases, with 10 bases left between them. Germline V lookup: CDR1 LNHDA, CDR2 SQIVND (reference sequence). The CDR3 loop spans 12 amino acids. The DNA of the CDR3 is TGTGCCAGTTCCACAGGGTCAGATACGCAGTATTTT. Protein sequence: CASSTGSDTQYF.

The chain employs TRBV24-1 and TRBJ2-7; 7 nucleotides match TRBD1. This CDR3 has 13 amino acids. Germline V gene data show CDR1 as KGHDR and CDR2 as SFDVKD. Losses at the gene ends were 4 bases for V and 3 bases for J; bases not matched to a gene: 2. The CDR3 sequence is CATSERDSYEQYV. For the CDR3, the DNA is TGTGCCACCAGTGAACGGGACAGCTACGAGCAGTACGTC.

This chain joins TRBV5-1 and TRBJ2-7, with D uncertain. V dropped 3 bases and J dropped 6 bases, with 19 bases sitting between them. Germline V gives CDR1 SGHRS, CDR2 YFSETQ. This CDR3 has 15 amino acids. CDR3 DNA sequence: TGCGCCAGCAGCTCCGCTCCCCAGTCCGACTGCGAGCAGTACGTC. This translates into CASSSAPQSDCEQYV.

This clonotype has a count of ten or more. The chain has TRBV12-3 or TRBV12-4 and TRBJ2-5; D ambiguous. This CDR3 spans 13 amino acids. Trimming took 8 bases from V and 2 from J, leaving 12 bases between them. The CDR3 is CASGYGEQETQYF. The CDR3 nucleotides are TGTGCCAGCGGGTATGGGGAACAAGAGACCCAGTACTTC.

On this clonotype itself: The CDR3 end shows no conserved phenylalanine or tryptophan, and so a read error is likely. The chain couples TRBV7-8 to TRBJ2-1, with 8 nucleotides matching TRBD2. The CDR3 extends over 16 amino acids. Germline loops: CDR1 SGHVS, CDR2 FQNEAQ. V lost 5 bases, J lost 5 bases, and 11 bases stayed unmatched. In nucleotides, the CDR3 is TGTGCCAGCAGCAACTTACGGGAGGGCTTCGACAATGAGCAGTTCTCC. This encodes CASSNLREGFDNEQFS.

This clonotype is medium-sized in the sample. The V gene is TRBV25-1, the J gene TRBJ1-1, with D possibly matching TRBD1 (5 bases). Trimming stripped 2 bases from V and 11 bases from J, with 15 bases between. The CDR3 length is 13 residues. Germline CDR1 reads MGHDK; CDR2 reads SYGVNS. The CDR3 spells CASSETVSKGAFF. The CDR3 coding sequence is TGTGCCAGCAGTGAAACAGTATCGAAGGGGGCTTTCTTT.

This chain connects TRBV7-9 to TRBJ1-5; possibly TRBD1 for D (5 bases). V lost 5 bases and J 6 bases, leaving 20 bases between the germline ends. This CDR3 is built from 16 residues. Per the germline V gene, CDR1 is SEHNR and CDR2 is FQNEAQ (reference sequence). CDR3 sequence reads: CASSPTAAGQGQPQHF. The CDR3 coding sequence is TGTGCCAGCAGCCCAACCGCAGCGGGGCAAGGTCAGCCCCAGCATTTT. Variable domain in full (rest from reference TRBV7-9 and TRBJ1-5): DTGVSQNPRHKITKRGQNVTFRCDPISEHNRLYWYRQTLGQGPEFLTYFQNEAQLEKSRLLSDRFSAERPKGSFSTLEIQRTEQGDSAMYLCASSPTAAGQGQPQHFGDGTRLSIL.

The chain carries TRBV12-3 or TRBV12-4 and TRBJ1-2; tentative D call: TRBD1 (6 bases). The CDR3 runs to 13 residues. Trimming left V 6 bases short and J 7 bases short, with 15 bases between. The CDR3 DNA is TGTGCCAGCAGGGGGACGGGGGCTGGTGGCTACACCTTC. This codes for CASRGTGAGGYTF.

This clonotype was seen repeatedly, ten times or more. V usage is TRBV6-1 and J usage is TRBJ2-5, with unresolved D. In germline, CDR1 is MNHNS, CDR2 SASEGT. The CDR3 consists of 18 residues. V was trimmed by 3 bases and J by 2 bases, leaving 22 bases between them. The CDR3 is CASSDPTNLRTAQETQYF. CDR3 bases: TGTGCCAGCAGTGATCCTACGAACCTCAGAACGGCGCAAGAGACCCAGTACTTC.

V usage is TRBV7-8 and J usage is TRBJ2-5; TRBD2 aligns across 9 bases. Germline V CDR1 and CDR2: SGHVS, FQNEAQ. The junction had 11 bases not matched to a gene; V was cut back by 10 bases and J by 5 bases. CDR3 length: 14 residues. The CDR3, as DNA: TGTGCCACCAGTGGTCCGGGACTAGCCGAGACCCAGTACTTC. Protein sequence: CATSGPGLAETQYF.

This clonotype was seen a few times. The V call is TRBV7-2, the J call TRBJ2-3, with 9 bases that match TRBD1. The CDR3 length is 16 residues. CDR1 is SGHTA and CDR2 is FQGNSA in the germline V gene. The V gene end was trimmed by 0 bases and the J gene end by 0 bases; junction bases not matched to a gene: 1. The CDR3 DNA is TGTGCCAGCAGCTTAGCTGGGACAGGGAGCACAGATACGCAGTATTTT. Translation gives CASSLAGTGSTDTQYF.

Written as DNA, the CDR3 is TGTGCCAGCAGTGCTTTCCGGACAGGTAGCGAAAAACTGTTTTTT. It is translated as CASSAFRTGSEKLFF. V gene TRBV9 combines with J gene TRBJ1-4, with TRBD1 identical over 7 bases. V gave up 5 bases and J gave up 8 bases; unmatched junction bases: 12. Germline CDR1 is SGDLS and CDR2 is YYNGEE. The CDR3 has 15 residues.

The gene calls are TRBV25-1 and TRBJ2-1; 13 bases align to TRBD2. CDR3 length equals 15 residues. V lost 6 bases to trimming and J lost 7 bases; unmatched junction nucleotides: 6. Germline V gene lookup returns CDR1 MGHDK and CDR2 SYGVNS. The CDR3 is CASRTSGRAENEQFF. CDR3 DNA: TGTGCCAGCAGAACTAGCGGGAGGGCCGAAAATGAGCAGTTCTTC.

The CDR3 nucleotides read TGTGCCAGCAGCCCGGCAGGGGAGCTGGAAAAACTGTTTTTT. This gives the protein CASSPAGELEKLFF. V usage is TRBV2 and J usage is TRBJ1-4; possibly TRBD1 for D (6 bases). V lost 6 bases and J 8 bases, leaving 16 bases between the germline ends. The CDR3 extends over 14 amino acids. Looked up from germline, CDR1 is SNHLY and CDR2 is FYNNEI.

As regards this clonotype: Sequence at one end of the junction differs from germline and may be a read error. The chain joins TRBV24-1 to TRBJ1-2; D not certain. There are 12 residues in the CDR3. Germline CDR1 and CDR2: KGHDR and SFDVKD. The CDR3 is CASSESPGGYTF. CDR3 in DNA: TGTGCCAGCAGTGAATCCCCGGGAGGCTACACCTTC.